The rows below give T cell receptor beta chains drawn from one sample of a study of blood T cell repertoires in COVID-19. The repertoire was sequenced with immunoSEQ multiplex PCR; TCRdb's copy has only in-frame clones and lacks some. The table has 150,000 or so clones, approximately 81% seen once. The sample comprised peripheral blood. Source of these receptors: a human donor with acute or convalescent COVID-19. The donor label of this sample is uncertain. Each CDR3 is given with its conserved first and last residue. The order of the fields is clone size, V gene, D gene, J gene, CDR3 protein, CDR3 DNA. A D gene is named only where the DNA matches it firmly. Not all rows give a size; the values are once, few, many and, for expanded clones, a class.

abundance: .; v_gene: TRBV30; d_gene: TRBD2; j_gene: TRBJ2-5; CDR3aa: CAWSQLAAGEETQYF; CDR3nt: TGTGCCTGGAGTCAACTAGCGGCGGGGGAAGAGACCCAGTACTTC
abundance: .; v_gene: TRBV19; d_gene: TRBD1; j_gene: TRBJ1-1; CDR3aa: CASSYGTGNTEAFF; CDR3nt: TGTGCCAGTAGTTATGGGACAGGGAACACTGAAGCTTTCTTT
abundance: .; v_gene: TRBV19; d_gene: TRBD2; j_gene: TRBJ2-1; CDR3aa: CASSPYRTSSYNEQFF; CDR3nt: TGTGCCAGTAGTCCCTACCGGACTAGCTCCTACAATGAGCAGTTCTTC
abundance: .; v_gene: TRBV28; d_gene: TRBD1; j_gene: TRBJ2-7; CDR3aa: CASSLGQGWKYF; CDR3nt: TGTGCCAGCAGTTTAGGACAGGGATGGAAGTACTTC
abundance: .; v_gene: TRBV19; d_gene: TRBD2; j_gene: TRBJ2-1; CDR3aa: CASSMEKTGGTYNEQFF; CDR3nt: TGTGCCAGTAGTATGGAGAAGACGGGAGGGACCTACAATGAGCAGTTCTTC
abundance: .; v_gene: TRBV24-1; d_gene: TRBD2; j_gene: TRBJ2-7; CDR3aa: CATSAAGGPYEQYF; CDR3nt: TGTGCCACCAGTGCGGCGGGGGGTCCCTACGAGCAGTACTTC
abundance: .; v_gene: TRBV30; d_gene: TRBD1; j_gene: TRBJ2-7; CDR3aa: CAWRGTGLVYEQYF; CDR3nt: TGTGCCTGGAGGGGGACAGGACTTGTCTACGAGCAGTACTTC
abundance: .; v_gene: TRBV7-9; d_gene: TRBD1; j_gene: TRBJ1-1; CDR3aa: CASSFSGGGTEAFF; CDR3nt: TGTGCCAGCAGCTTCTCAGGGGGCGGCACTGAAGCTTTCTTT
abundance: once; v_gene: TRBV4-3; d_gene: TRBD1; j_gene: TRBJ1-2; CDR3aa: CASSRGFGDRGHGYTF; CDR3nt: TGCGCCAGCAGCCGTGGGTTCGGGGACAGGGGGCACGGCTACACCTTC
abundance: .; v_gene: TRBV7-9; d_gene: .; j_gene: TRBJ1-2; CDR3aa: CASSLGDINYGYTF; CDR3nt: TGTGCCAGCAGCTTGGGGGACATTAACTATGGCTACACCTTC
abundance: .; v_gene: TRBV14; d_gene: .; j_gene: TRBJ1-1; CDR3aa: CASSQDQNTEAFF; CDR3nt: TGTGCCAGCAGCCAAGATCAGAACACTGAAGCTTTCTTT
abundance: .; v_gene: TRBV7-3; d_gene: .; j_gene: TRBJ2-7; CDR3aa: CASSLLRGYEQYF; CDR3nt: TGTGCCAGCAGCTTACTCCGGGGCTACGAGCAGTACTTC